Listed below are T cell receptor beta chains from one sample, sequenced in a study. TCRdb reprocessed the 5' RACE reads with MiXCR, giving one entry per CDR3 protein. Of roughly 44,000 distinct CDR3 sequences listed, around 30% are singletons. Material: memory CD4+ T cells sorted from a lymph node. The receptors shown here come from a female donor with breast cancer. Both conserved end residues are part of each CDR3. Fields, in order: CDR3 DNA, CDR3 protein, J gene, clone size, V gene, D gene. The D gene is left open where the match is weak. Size is omitted from some rows. Given values are once, few, many or a class for expanded clones.

TGTGCCAGGGAGACAAGCTCCTACAATGAGCAGTTCTTC	CARETSSYNEQFF	TRBJ2-1	few	TRBV12-3/TRBV12-4	NA
TGTGCCAGCAGTTTACCGCCAAACTATGGCTACACCTTC	CASSLPPNYGYTF	TRBJ1-2	NA	TRBV28	NA
TGTGCCAGCAGCCAAGATTACAGGGACGCTTTCTTT	CASSQDYRDAFF	TRBJ1-1	NA	TRBV3-1	NA
TGCAGTGCCCGACCCGGGTACTATGGCTACACCTTC	CSARPGYYGYTF	TRBJ1-2	NA	TRBV20-1	NA
TGCGCCAGCAGCTTGCCTACTAGCGGGAGCTACAATGAGCAGTTCTTC	CASSLPTSGSYNEQFF	TRBJ2-1	NA	TRBV5-1	TRBD2
TGTGCCAGCAGTTACCCGGGACAGGGATTATTGTGGACGGCTGAGCAGTTCTTC	CASSYPGQGLLWTAEQFF	TRBJ2-1	NA	TRBV6-2/TRBV6-3	TRBD1
TGTGCCACCAGTGACCGCCCCCCCGGAACCGGGGAGCTGTTTTTT	CATSDRPPGTGELFF	TRBJ2-2	NA	TRBV24-1	NA
TGTGCCAGCAACACAGGGGGAACAAAATCGGCTAATAGCACAGGCAATCAGCCCCAGCATTTT	CASNTGGTKSANSTGNQPQHF	TRBJ1-5	NA	TRBV12-3/TRBV12-4	TRBD1
TGTGCCAGCAGCACGACTAGCGGGAGTGATACGCAGTACTTC	CASSTTSGSDTQYF	TRBJ2-7	NA	TRBV4-2	TRBD2
TGCAGTGCTAGTCTTAGCACAGATACGCAGTATTTT	CSASLSTDTQYF	TRBJ2-3	few	TRBV20-1	NA
TGTGCCAGCAGCCTCACAGGGAATCAAGAGACCCAGTACTTC	CASSLTGNQETQYF	TRBJ2-5	NA	TRBV7-3	NA
TGTGCCAGCAGCCGACGAGGGTTCTACGAGCAGTACTTC	CASSRRGFYEQYF	TRBJ2-7	NA	TRBV7-2	NA
TGTGCCAGCAGTGAAATCGGCCCCGGGGAGCTGTTTTTT	CASSEIGPGELFF	TRBJ2-2	NA	TRBV6-1	NA
TGCGCCAACAGTGAGTCGAGCAGCCAAGAGACCCAGTACTTC	CANSESSSQETQYF	TRBJ2-5	NA	TRBV10-2	NA
TGTGCCGGCAGCCAGGCGGGGGGCCCTAATTCACCCCTCCACTTT	CAGSQAGGPNSPLHF	TRBJ1-6	NA	TRBV28	NA
TGTGCCAGCAGCCAAGGGAGTCAGCCCCAGCATTTT	CASSQGSQPQHF	TRBJ1-5	few	TRBV3-1	NA
TGTGCCAGCAGCCCCCAAGGCGGGCCGGGGGAGACCCAGTACTTC	CASSPQGGPGETQYF	TRBJ2-5	NA	TRBV6-5	NA
TGTGCCAGCAGCCCCCTGACAGGGAATACCGGGGAGCTGTTTTTT	CASSPLTGNTGELFF	TRBJ2-2	NA	TRBV11-2	TRBD1
TGTGCCGGACAGGGTGGGCTAGGTGGCGAGCAGTACTTC	CAGQGGLGGEQYF	TRBJ2-7	NA	TRBV5-4	TRBD1
TGTGCCACCAGTGATTACTACAGCGGACCCGAAGGGAATGAGCAGTTCTTC	CATSDYYSGPEGNEQFF	TRBJ2-1	NA	TRBV24-1	NA
TGCGCCAGCAGCCAAGGCGCGGGGGCAGATACGCAGTATTTT	CASSQGAGADTQYF	TRBJ2-3	many	TRBV4-3	TRBD2
TGTGCCAGCAGTCCGCCTTCAGGGGTCCCCCCCTACGAGCAGTACTTC	CASSPPSGVPPYEQYF	TRBJ2-7	NA	TRBV12-3/TRBV12-4	NA
TGTGCTAGTGGTGCAAGCGGGAGCACCCACACGGAGCAGTTCTTC	CASGASGSTHTEQFF	TRBJ2-1	NA	TRBV12-5	TRBD2
TGTGCCAGCAGCCTCACGATCCCTGGGGGACGAGATACGCAGTATTTT	CASSLTIPGGRDTQYF	TRBJ2-3	NA	TRBV12-3/TRBV12-4	NA
TGCAGTGCTGCAGGGGCTTTCTCTGGGGCCAACGTCCTGACTTTC	CSAAGAFSGANVLTF	TRBJ2-6	once	TRBV20-1	NA
TGTGCCAGCAGCTTGAGTCTGATCAGAGATACGCAGTATTTT	CASSLSLIRDTQYF	TRBJ2-3	many	TRBV7-2	NA
TGTGCCAGCAGTCAGGAGAGTAATGAAAAACTGTTTTTT	CASSQESNEKLFF	TRBJ1-4	NA	TRBV28	NA
TGTGCCAGCAGCTTTATCCCCCATGAGCAGTTCTTC	CASSFIPHEQFF	TRBJ2-1	NA	TRBV7-9	NA
TGTGCCGGCGGACGGACTAGCTCCTCTGGAGGGGAGCTGTTTTTT	CAGGRTSSSGGELFF	TRBJ2-2	NA	TRBV7-3	TRBD2
TGTGCCAGCAGTGAATTGAGGGGGCCTGGGGCCAGCGTCCTGACTTTC	CASSELRGPGASVLTF	TRBJ2-6	NA	TRBV25-1	TRBD1
TGTGCCAGCAGCACAAGAGGAGGACTCTACAATGAGCAGTTCTTC	CASSTRGGLYNEQFF	TRBJ2-1	NA	TRBV7-9	NA
TGTGCCAGCAGTTACTCTTCGACAGGGAGGGAGACCCAGTACTTC	CASSYSSTGRETQYF	TRBJ2-5	few	TRBV6-5	NA
TGCAGTGCCGACGGGGGAGGCAATTCACCCCTCCACTTT	CSADGGGNSPLHF	TRBJ1-6	few	TRBV20-1	NA
TGTGCCAGCAGTTTAGTAGGGAAACAGGGTAGAGCCGGGGCTGAAGCTTTCTTT	CASSLVGKQGRAGAEAFF	TRBJ1-1	NA	TRBV12-3/TRBV12-4	NA
TGCGCCAGCAGCCAAAGCGGGGAATCCTACAATGAGCAGTTCTTC	CASSQSGESYNEQFF	TRBJ2-1	NA	TRBV5-1	TRBD2
TGTGCCAGCAGTTCCTACGGTAGCTCCTACGAGCAGTACTTC	CASSSYGSSYEQYF	TRBJ2-7	NA	TRBV6-2/TRBV6-3	NA
TGTGCTAGTGGTTTGAGCATCGGGAGGAGCACAGATACGCAGTATTTT	CASGLSIGRSTDTQYF	TRBJ2-3	NA	TRBV12-5	TRBD2
TGTGCCAGCAGTCCCCCGGGTGACTATGGCTACACCTTC	CASSPPGDYGYTF	TRBJ1-2	NA	TRBV28	NA
TGCAGTGCTAGAGCCGGGCTAGCGGTCCATAACTTCTTC	CSARAGLAVHNFF	TRBJ2-1	NA	TRBV20-1	TRBD2
TGTGCCAGCAGTTTCAATCGGTACCAGGGCCAGTCCTTC	CASSFNRYQGQSF	TRBJ2-7	few	TRBV28	NA
TGTGCCAGCAGTTTAAGATCGGGCACAGATACGCAGTATTTT	CASSLRSGTDTQYF	TRBJ2-3	NA	TRBV28	NA
TGTGCCAGCAGGCTAACCGGGACAGGGGGTGGGCAGCCCCAGCATTTT	CASRLTGTGGGQPQHF	TRBJ1-5	few	TRBV27	TRBD1
TGCGCCAGCAGCTTGGGGCAGCCTAACAATCAGCCCCAGCATTTT	CASSLGQPNNQPQHF	TRBJ1-5	few	TRBV5-1	NA
TGTGCCAGCAGCGGGCAAATACAGAGAAACACTGAAGCTTTCTTT	CASSGQIQRNTEAFF	TRBJ1-1	NA	TRBV5-6	NA
TGCAGTGCTAGCGCCCCGGCGGGAGGCTACGAGCAGTACTTC	CSASAPAGGYEQYF	TRBJ2-7	few	TRBV20-1	TRBD2
TGTGCCAGCAGGCCTGTTCCGGGAAGCTACGAGCAGTACTTC	CASRPVPGSYEQYF	TRBJ2-7	NA	TRBV28	NA
TGTGCCACCAGCAGAGTTCTAGCGGGGGGCGGTGGTGAGCAGTTCTTC	CATSRVLAGGGGEQFF	TRBJ2-1	NA	TRBV15	TRBD2
TGCGCCAGCAGCCCGCTGGGGAGAACTGAAGCTTTCTTT	CASSPLGRTEAFF	TRBJ1-1	NA	TRBV4-1	NA
TGTGCCAGCAGCTTACGACTAGCGGGGGGTGTGGAGACCCAGTACTTC	CASSLRLAGGVETQYF	TRBJ2-5	NA	TRBV13	TRBD2
TGTGCCAGCGGACAGGCCAATTCACCCCTCCACTTT	CASGQANSPLHF	TRBJ1-6	few	TRBV7-9	TRBD1
TGTGCCAGCAGTCCCCGGAAAGGGGCGCATGGTGAAGCTTTCTTT	CASSPRKGAHGEAFF	TRBJ1-1	NA	TRBV27	NA
TGTGCCAGCAGCCCGACCAGAGAGCAGACCCAGTACTTC	CASSPTREQTQYF	TRBJ2-5	NA	TRBV7-3	NA
TGTGCCAGCAGCCTTTCGGGACAGGGCAATTCACCCCTCCACTTT	CASSLSGQGNSPLHF	TRBJ1-6	NA	TRBV7-2	TRBD1
TGTGCCAGCAGTCGGACTAGCGGCGTCCCGGGCACCGGGGAGCTGTTTTTT	CASSRTSGVPGTGELFF	TRBJ2-2	few	TRBV2	TRBD2
TGTGCCAGCAGCGTATACGGGGAGAATAACGAGCAGTACTTC	CASSVYGENNEQYF	TRBJ2-7	NA	TRBV9	NA
TGTGCCAGCAGCCAAGATCTATACGAGCAGTACTTC	CASSQDLYEQYF	TRBJ2-7	few	TRBV3-1	NA
TGTGCCAGCAGTTGGGACAGGGGGGACTACGAGCAGTACTTC	CASSWDRGDYEQYF	TRBJ2-7	NA	TRBV6-5	TRBD1
TGTGCCAGCTCCCCGTCGTACACAGATACGCAGTATTTT	CASSPSYTDTQYF	TRBJ2-3	NA	TRBV7-3	NA
TGCGCCAGCAGCTTGAATACAGGGCAGCCCCAGCATTTT	CASSLNTGQPQHF	TRBJ1-5	many	TRBV5-1	NA
TGCAGTGCCGAAACACCGGGACTAGGATTCTACGAGCAGTACTTC	CSAETPGLGFYEQYF	TRBJ2-7	NA	TRBV20-1	TRBD2